Described below is a single TCR beta chain sequence and its context. Its matching antigen is unknown. This sample was included in a study of T-cell memory formation after mild COVID-19. Regarding the study as a whole: Clones that contracted clustered mainly in CM and EM if CD4+ and in EMRA if CD8+. The authors did not confirm SARS-CoV-2 specificity of second-wave clones peaking day 37. Pre-infection memory held some responding clones, suggesting pre-existing cross-reactive T cells responded.

TCRdb called the 5' RACE reads again in MiXCR, with one record for every CDR3 protein. The sample lists fewer than 200,000 distinct CDR3 sequences, approximately 17% seen once, with roughly 3.7% in the top ten. Trimming removed 1 base at V and 2 bases at J, with 10 bases between. The CDR3 has 15 amino acids. Germline CDR1 SGHRS, CDR2 YFSETQ. This sequence joins TRBV5-1 and TRBJ2-1, with unresolved D. The TCR was taken from a man aged 18 to 30 who had mild COVID-19 (a few samples of this study predate the infection). Cell type and time point are not known. The sample comprised PBMCs or a T cell subset sorted from them (not recorded which). The CDR3, as DNA: TGCGCCAGCAGCTTGAGGGCAGGAACCTACAATGAGCAGTTCTTC. This sequence encodes CASSLRAGTYNEQFF.